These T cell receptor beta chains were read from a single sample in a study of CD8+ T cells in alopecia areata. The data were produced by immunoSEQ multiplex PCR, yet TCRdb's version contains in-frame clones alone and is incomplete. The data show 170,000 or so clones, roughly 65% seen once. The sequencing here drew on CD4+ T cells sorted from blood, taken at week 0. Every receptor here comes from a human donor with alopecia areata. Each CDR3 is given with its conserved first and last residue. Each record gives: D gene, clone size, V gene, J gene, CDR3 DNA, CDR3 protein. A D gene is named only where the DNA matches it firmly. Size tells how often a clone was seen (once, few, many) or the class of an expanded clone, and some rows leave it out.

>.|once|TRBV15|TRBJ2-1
TGTGCCACCAGCAGAGAGCAGATTCCCAACAATGAGCAGTTCTTC
CATSREQIPNNEQFF
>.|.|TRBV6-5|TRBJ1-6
TGTGCCAGCAATGCCGGAACTTCGGGTAGCTCACCCCTCCACTTT
CASNAGTSGSSPLHF
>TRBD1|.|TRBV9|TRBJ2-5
TGTGCCAGCAGCTCCGACAGGGGAGAGACCCAGTACTTC
CASSSDRGETQYF
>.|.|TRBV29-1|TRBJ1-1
TGCAGCGTTGGCCGTTTGCTGCACACTGAAGCTTTCTTT
CSVGRLLHTEAFF
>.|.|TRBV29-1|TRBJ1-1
TGCAGCGTTCGACAGTTAAACATGAACACTGAAGCTTTCTTT
CSVRQLNMNTEAFF
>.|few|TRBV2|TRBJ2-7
TGTGCCAGCAGTCAAGGACCCTCCTACGAGCAGTACTTC
CASSQGPSYEQYF
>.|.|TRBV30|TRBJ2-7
TGTGCCTGGAGTTTCCGCCAAGGCAGCGAGCAGTACTTC
CAWSFRQGSEQYF
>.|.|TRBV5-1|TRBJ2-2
TGCGCCAGCAGCTCGGTACTTTTGGGGGAGCTGTTTTTT
CASSSVLLGELFF
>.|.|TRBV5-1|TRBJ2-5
TGCGCCAGCAGCTTGGGACGGGAGACCCAGTACTTC
CASSLGRETQYF
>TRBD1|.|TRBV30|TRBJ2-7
TGTGCTTGGAGTCCTATGACAGGGGATCTCTACGAGCAGTACTTC
CAWSPMTGDLYEQYF
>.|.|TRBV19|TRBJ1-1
TGTGCCAGTTTGGGGAGGGGTAAGAACACTGAAGCTTTCTTT
CASLGRGKNTEAFF
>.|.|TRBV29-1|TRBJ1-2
TGCAACGGAGAAGGCTACACCTTC
CNGEGYTF
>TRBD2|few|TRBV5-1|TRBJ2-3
TGCGCCAGCAGCCCCGGGGGGGTCGGAGATACGCAGTATTTT
CASSPGGVGDTQYF
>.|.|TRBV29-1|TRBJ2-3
TGCAGCGTGGCGTTGGGGGCTGGGGATACGCAGTATTTT
CSVALGAGDTQYF
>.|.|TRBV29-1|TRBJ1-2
TGCAGCGTTATCGTGAAAGCTAACTATGGCTACACCTTC
CSVIVKANYGYTF
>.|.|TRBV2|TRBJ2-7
TGTGCCAGCTCGAGGGAGCGGGTCACCTACGAGCAGTACTTC
CASSRERVTYEQYF
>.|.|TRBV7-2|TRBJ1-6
TGTGCCAGCGGCGAATATTTAAGGTCCTATAATTCACCCCTCCACTTT
CASGEYLRSYNSPLHF
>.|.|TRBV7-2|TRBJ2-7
TGTGCCAGCAGCCGACGGACAGCCGAGCAGTACTTC
CASSRRTAEQYF
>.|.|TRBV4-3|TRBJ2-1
TGCGCCAGCAGCCAAGAGGGACCACGGGAGCAGTTCTTC
CASSQEGPREQFF
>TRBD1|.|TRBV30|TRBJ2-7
TGTGCCTGGAGTCCAGGGGGCAGTTCCTACGAGCAGTACTTC
CAWSPGGSSYEQYF
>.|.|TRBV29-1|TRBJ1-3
TGCAGCGTTGTTTCCCCCTCCTCTGGAAACACCATATATTTT
CSVVSPSSGNTIYF
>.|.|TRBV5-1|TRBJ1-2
TGCGCCAGCAGTTCAGGCCCTGATCATGGCTACACCTTC
CASSSGPDHGYTF
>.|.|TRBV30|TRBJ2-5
TGTGCCTGGAGAGTAGGTCCCGAGACCCAGTACTTC
CAWRVGPETQYF
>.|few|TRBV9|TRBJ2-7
TGTGCCAGCAGCGTAGCGGGGAGCGGTGCCTACGAGCAGTACTTC
CASSVAGSGAYEQYF
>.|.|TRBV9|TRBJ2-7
TGTGCCAGCAGCGTAGCGAGCCGCTCCTACGAGCAGTACTTC
CASSVASRSYEQYF
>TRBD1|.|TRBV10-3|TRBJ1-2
TGTGCCAGCAGGATGGGGACAGGAAACTATGGCTACACCTTC
CASRMGTGNYGYTF
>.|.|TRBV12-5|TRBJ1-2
TGTGCTAGTGGTTTGGAATTAGGAAGGAAGGGCTACACCTTC
CASGLELGRKGYTF
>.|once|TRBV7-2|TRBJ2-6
TGTGCCAGCAGCCGTACCGTACTGGGTGGGGCCAACGTCCTGACTTTC
CASSRTVLGGANVLTF
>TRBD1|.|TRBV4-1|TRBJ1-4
TGCGCCAGCAGCCAAGATTCCCAGGGGGCTGAAAAACTGTTTTTT
CASSQDSQGAEKLFF
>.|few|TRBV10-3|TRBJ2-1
TGTGCCACCCGGTGGGAGGCCTGGAATGAGCAGTTCTTC
CATRWEAWNEQFF
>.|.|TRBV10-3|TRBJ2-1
TGTGCCATCAGTCAGAACAATGAGCAGTTCTTC
CAISQNNEQFF
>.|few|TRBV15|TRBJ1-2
TGTGCCACCAGCAGAGATCAAGGGGAAGGCGGCTACACCTTC
CATSRDQGEGGYTF
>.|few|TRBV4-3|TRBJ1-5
TGCGCCAGCAGCCAACGGCACAAGGGGAATCAGCCCCAGCATTTT
CASSQRHKGNQPQHF
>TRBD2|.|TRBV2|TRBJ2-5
TGTGCCAGCATTGGACTAGCGGGGGGGCCTGGCATGCCAGAGACCCAGTACTTC
CASIGLAGGPGMPETQYF
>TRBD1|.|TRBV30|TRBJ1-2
TGTGCCTGGATTCCCGGGACAGGGGTGGGCTACACCTTC
CAWIPGTGVGYTF
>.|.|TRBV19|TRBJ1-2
TGTGCCAGTAGTACCACAGGGTATGAACGCGGCTACACCTTC
CASSTTGYERGYTF
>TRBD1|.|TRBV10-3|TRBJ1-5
TGTGCCATCAGTGGACAGGGAGCAAATCAGCCCCAGCATTTT
CAISGQGANQPQHF
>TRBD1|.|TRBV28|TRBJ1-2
TGTGCCAGCAGTCTTGGACAGGGCTATGGCTACACCTTC
CASSLGQGYGYTF
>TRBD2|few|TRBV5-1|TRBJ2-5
TGCGCCAGCAGCTGGGGAGGGGACCAAGAGACCCAGTACTTC
CASSWGGDQETQYF
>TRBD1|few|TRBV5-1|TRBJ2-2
TGCGCCAGCAGCAAAGACAGGGCGAACACCGGGGAGCTGTTTTTT
CASSKDRANTGELFF
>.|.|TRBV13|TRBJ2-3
TGTGCCAGCAGCTCCCGACAGGCAGATACGCAGTATTTT
CASSSRQADTQYF
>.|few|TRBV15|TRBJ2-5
TGTGCCACCAGCAATAGCAGGGATGCGCGAGACCAAGAGACCCAGTACTTC
CATSNSRDARDQETQYF
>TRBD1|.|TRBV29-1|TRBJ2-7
TGCAGCACCCGACAGGGTAGCTCCTACGAGCAGTACTTC
CSTRQGSSYEQYF
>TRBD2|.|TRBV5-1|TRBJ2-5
TGCGCCAGCAGCTCGCAGCTGACTAGCGGGGATCGCGAGACCCAGTACTTC
CASSSQLTSGDRETQYF
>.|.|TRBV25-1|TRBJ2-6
TGTGCCAGCAGCAACTCTGGGGCCAACGTCCTGACTTTC
CASSNSGANVLTF
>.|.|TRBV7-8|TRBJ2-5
TGTGCCAGCAGCTCTCTAGCTGCGCGGGAGACCCAGTACTTC
CASSSLAARETQYF
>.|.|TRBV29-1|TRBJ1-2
TGCAGCGCCCAGCAGGGCGGGTCGAATGGCTACACCTTC
CSAQQGGSNGYTF
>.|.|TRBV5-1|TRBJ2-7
TGCGCCAGCAGCGTGGCTCTAGCCTACGAGCAGTACTTC
CASSVALAYEQYF
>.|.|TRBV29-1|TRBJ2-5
TGCAGCGTTGGTAGGGAAACAGAGACCCAGTACTTC
CSVGRETETQYF
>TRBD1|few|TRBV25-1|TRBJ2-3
TGTGCCAGCAGTCAAAGACAGGGTATCAGCACAGATACGCAGTATTTT
CASSQRQGISTDTQYF
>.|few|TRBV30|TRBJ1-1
TGTGCCTGGAGTGACCTGACAGGTGAAGCTTTCTTT
CAWSDLTGEAFF
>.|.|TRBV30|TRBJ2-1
TGTGCCTGGAGTCCGGGACTCTATGAGCAGTTCTTC
CAWSPGLYEQFF
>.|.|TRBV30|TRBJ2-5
TGTGCCTGGAGTGGTCACAGCGGGGAGACCCAGTACTTC
CAWSGHSGETQYF
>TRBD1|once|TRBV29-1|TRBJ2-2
TGCAGCGTTGCCCCGACAGGGGGGGGGACCGGGGAGCTGTTTTTT
CSVAPTGGGTGELFF
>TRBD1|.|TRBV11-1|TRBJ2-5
TGTGCCAGCAGCTTCGGGACAGGGCCCACGGAGACCCAGTACTTC
CASSFGTGPTETQYF